Below are 5 T cell receptor beta chains sequenced from a single sample in a study of patients and donors after allogeneic stem cell transplantation. TCRdb re-called the RT-PCR reads through MiXCR, storing one row per CDR3 protein. This sample carries 920,000 or so distinct CDR3 sequences, over 15% of them seen once, and the ten largest clones take around 5.5%. Sequenced sample: blood, either unsorted or a sorted T cell fraction (not recorded which). Source of these receptors: a human donor who was either an allogeneic HSCT recipient or a stem cell or donor lymphocyte infusion donor (not recorded which). It is not recorded whose cells these are; they may come from a transplant donor.

The rearrangement links TRBV9 to TRBJ2-1; 10 positions match TRBD2. V dropped 0 bases and J dropped 9; count of bases not matched to a gene: 9. CDR1 is SGDLS and CDR2 is YYNGEE in the germline V gene. CDR3 length: 16 residues. The CDR3 DNA is TGTGCCAGCAGCGTAGACCCTAGCGGGGGAGTAGTTGAGCAGTTCTTC. Translating it yields CASSVDPSGGVVEQFF.

Ten or more counts support this clonotype. The V gene is TRBV12-3 or TRBV12-4, the J gene TRBJ1-2; D gene unclear. The CDR3 runs to 12 residues. Trimming removed 5 bases from V and 3 bases from J, with 7 bases in between. CDR3 bases: TGTGCCAGCAGTAACCGGGACTATGGCTACACCTTC. This encodes CASSNRDYGYTF.

In DNA form, the CDR3 reads TGCGCCAGCAGCTTGGCGACCTGGACGGTGGGGGCTGAAGCTTTCTTT. This sequence encodes CASSLATWTVGAEAFF. J is TRBJ1-1 and V is TRBV5-1; TRBD1 might be the D (5 bases). The V gene lost 0 bases and the J gene lost 6 bases, with 18 bases spanning the gap. The CDR3 has 16 amino acids. Per germline, CDR1 SGHRS and CDR2 YFSETQ.

The chain has TRBV27 and TRBJ1-4, with D possibly being TRBD1 (6 bases). This CDR3 has 18 amino acids. V dropped 5 bases and J dropped 1 base, with 20 bases sitting between them. Germline CDR1 is MNHEY and CDR2 is SMNVEV (reference sequence). The CDR3 spells CASSDSGTPLGTNEKLFF. The CDR3 nucleotides are TGTGCCAGCAGTGACTCCGGGACACCCCTTGGAACTAATGAAAAACTGTTTTTT.

The chain uses TRBV6-5 and TRBJ2-1; 11 nucleotides align to TRBD2. The CDR3 spans 19 residues. The germline V gene encodes CDR1 MNHEY and CDR2 SVGAGI. After removal of 1 base from V and 4 bases from J, the junction contained 12 bases not matched to a gene. The CDR3 nucleotides read TGTGCCAGCAGTTACTGGGATAGCGGGGGGGCCGCCCGTTACAATGAGCAGTTCTTC. It encodes CASSYWDSGGAARYNEQFF.